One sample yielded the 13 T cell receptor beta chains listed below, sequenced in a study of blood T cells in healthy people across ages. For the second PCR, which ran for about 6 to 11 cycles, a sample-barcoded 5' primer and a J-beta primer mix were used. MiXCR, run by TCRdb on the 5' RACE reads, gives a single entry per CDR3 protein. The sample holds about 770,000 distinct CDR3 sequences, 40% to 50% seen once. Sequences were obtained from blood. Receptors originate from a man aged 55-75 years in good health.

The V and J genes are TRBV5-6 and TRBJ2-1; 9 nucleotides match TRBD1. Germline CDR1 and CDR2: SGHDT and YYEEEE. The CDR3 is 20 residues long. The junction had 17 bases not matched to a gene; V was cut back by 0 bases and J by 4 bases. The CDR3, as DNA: TGTGCCAGCAGCTTGGGACGGGACAGGGCAGTTGAGGAGTTGTACAATGAGCAGTTCTTC. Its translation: CASSLGRDRAVEELYNEQFF.

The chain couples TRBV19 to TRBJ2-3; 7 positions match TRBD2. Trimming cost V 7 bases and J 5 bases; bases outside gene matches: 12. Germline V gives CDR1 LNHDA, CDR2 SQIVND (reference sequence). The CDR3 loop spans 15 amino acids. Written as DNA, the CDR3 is TGTGCCAGTACCAGGATCGGGGGGATGGGAGATACGCAGTATTTT. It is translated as CASTRIGGMGDTQYF.

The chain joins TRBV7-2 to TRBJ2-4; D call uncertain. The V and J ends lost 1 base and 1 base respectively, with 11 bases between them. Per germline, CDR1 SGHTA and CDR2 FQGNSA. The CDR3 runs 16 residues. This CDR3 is CASSLGSSRAKNIQYF. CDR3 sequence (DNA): TGTGCCAGCAGCTTAGGGTCCTCAAGGGCCAAAAACATTCAGTACTTC.

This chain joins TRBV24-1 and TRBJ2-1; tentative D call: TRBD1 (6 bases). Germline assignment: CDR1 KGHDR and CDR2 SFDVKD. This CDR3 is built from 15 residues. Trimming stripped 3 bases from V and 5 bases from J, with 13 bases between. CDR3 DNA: TGTGCCACCAGTGATCCCCAGGGGCCTCACAATGAGCAGTTCTTC. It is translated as CATSDPQGPHNEQFF.

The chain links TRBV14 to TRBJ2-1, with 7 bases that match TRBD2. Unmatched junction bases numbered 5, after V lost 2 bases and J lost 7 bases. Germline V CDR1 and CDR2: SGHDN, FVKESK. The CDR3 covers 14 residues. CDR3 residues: CASSQSGAGNEQFF. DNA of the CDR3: TGTGCCAGCAGCCAAAGCGGGGCCGGGAATGAGCAGTTCTTC.

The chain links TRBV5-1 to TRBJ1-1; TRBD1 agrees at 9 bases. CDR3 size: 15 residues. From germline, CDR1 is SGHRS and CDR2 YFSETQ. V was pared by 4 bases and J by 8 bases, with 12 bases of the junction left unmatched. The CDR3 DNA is TGCGCCAGCAGCCTCGGGACAGGGAGTCTAGGCGAAGCTTTCTTT. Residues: CASSLGTGSLGEAFF.

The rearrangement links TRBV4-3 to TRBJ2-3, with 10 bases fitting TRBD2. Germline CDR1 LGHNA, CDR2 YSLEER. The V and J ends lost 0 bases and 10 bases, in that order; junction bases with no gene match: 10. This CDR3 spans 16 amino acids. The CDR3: CASSQDITSGVYPQYF. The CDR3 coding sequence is TGCGCCAGCAGCCAAGATATTACTAGCGGGGTTTACCCGCAGTATTTT.

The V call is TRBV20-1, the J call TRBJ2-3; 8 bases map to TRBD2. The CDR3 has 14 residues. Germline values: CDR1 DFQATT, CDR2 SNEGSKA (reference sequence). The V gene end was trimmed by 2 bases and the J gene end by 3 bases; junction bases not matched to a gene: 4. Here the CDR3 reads CSARLAGQTDTQYF. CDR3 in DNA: TGCAGTGCTAGACTAGCGGGTCAGACAGATACGCAGTATTTT.

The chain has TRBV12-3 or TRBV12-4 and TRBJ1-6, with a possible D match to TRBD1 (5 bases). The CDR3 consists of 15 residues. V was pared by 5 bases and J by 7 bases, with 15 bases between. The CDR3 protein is CASSPEGAVNSPLHF. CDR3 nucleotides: TGTGCCAGCAGTCCCGAAGGGGCGGTGAATTCACCCCTCCACTTT.

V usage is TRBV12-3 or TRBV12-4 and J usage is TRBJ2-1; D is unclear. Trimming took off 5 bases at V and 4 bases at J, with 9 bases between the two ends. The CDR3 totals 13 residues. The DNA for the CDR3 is TGTGCCAGCAGTGAGAGTAATTACAATGAGCAGTTCTTC. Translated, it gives CASSESNYNEQFF.

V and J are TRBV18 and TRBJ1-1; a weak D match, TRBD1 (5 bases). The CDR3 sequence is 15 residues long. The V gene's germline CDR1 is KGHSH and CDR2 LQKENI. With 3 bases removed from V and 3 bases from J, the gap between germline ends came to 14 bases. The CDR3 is CASSPTGTEYTEAFF. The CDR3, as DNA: TGTGCCAGCTCACCCACCGGGACGGAGTACACTGAAGCTTTCTTT.

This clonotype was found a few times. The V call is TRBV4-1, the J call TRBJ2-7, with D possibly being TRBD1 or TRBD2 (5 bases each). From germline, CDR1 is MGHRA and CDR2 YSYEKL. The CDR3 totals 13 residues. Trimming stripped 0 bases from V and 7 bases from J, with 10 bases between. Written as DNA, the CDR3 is TGCGCCAGCAGCCAAGATCTGGGACGGGAGCAGTACTTC. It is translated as CASSQDLGREQYF.

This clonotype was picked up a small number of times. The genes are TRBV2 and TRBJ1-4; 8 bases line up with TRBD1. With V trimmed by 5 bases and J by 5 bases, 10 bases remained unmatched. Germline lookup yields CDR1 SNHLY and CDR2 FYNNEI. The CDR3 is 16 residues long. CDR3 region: CASSPLAGGRNEKLFF. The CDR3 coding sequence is TGTGCCAGCAGTCCGCTGGCAGGGGGCCGAAATGAAAAACTGTTTTTT. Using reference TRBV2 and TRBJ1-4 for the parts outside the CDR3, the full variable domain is EPEVTQTPSHQVTQMGQEVILRCVPISNHLYFYWYRQILGQKVEFLVSFYNNEISEKSEIFDDQFSVERPDGSNFTLKIRSTKLEDSAMYFCASSPLAGGRNEKLFFGSGTQLSVL.